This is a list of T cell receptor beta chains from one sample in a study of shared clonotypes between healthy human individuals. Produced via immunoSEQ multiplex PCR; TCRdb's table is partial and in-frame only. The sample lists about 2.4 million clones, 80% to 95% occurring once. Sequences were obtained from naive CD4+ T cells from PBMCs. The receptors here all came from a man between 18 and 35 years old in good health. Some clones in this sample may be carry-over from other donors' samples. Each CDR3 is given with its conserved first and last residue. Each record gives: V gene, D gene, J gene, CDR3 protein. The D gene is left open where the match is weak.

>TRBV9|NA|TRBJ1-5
CASSEGTLSNQPQHF
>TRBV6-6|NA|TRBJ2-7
CASSLQPNLPGWQYF
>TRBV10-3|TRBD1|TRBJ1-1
CAIRGQGDTEAFF
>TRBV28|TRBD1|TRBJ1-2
CASSFGHLRGLGYTF
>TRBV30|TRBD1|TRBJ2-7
CAWSRQGLNEQYF
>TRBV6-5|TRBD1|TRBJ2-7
CASSFGTGRSEQYF
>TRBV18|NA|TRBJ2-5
CASSLGRAPQETQYF
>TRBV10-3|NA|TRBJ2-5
CAINDRQGGRETQYF
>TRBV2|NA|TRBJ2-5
CASTLIQVGTQYF
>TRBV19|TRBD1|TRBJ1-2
CASSIGQGMGEGYTF
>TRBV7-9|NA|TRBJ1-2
CASSLQGSRYGYTF
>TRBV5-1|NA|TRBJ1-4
CASSWGGLNEKLFF
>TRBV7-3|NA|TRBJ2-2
CASSRRTEATGELFF
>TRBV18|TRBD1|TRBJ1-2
CASSSDRGPVGGYTF
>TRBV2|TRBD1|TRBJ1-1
CASSDLPGQPEAFF
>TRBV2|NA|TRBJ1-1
CASSEAGSKNTEAFF
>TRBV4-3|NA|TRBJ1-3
CASSQATGGNTIYF
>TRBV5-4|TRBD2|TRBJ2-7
CASSLAGISGRGEQYF
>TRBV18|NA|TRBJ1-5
CASSQNVRDSNQPQHF
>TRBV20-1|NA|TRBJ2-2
CSARLTGELFF
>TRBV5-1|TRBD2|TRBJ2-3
CASSSNLAGLSDTQYF
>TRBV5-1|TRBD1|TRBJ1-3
CASSLEGARGNTIYF
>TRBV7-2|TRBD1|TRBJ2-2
CASSLLGQGNTGELFF
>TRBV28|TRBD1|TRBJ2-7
CASSTGTGGAVYEQYF
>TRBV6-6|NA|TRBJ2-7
CASSYRGHEQYF
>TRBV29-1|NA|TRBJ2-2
CSVEVDSNTGELFF
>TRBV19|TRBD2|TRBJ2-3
CASSIRLAPGTQYF
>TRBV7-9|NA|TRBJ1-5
CASSLGLGDSNQPQHF
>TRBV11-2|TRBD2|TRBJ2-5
CASSPGLAGIQETQYF
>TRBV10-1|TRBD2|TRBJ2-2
CASSRTSGLAGELFF
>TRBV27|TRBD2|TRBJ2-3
CASSPRFGTIITDTQYF
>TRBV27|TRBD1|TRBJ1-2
CASRRDRGGYGYTF
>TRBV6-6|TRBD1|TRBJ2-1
CASSQGQGAVNEQFF
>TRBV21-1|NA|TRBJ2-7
CASSKGGEQYF
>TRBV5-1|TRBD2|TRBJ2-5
CASSLAALAGAGGRGETQYF
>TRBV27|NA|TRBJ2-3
CASSLLAYPLTDTQYF
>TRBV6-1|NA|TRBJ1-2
CASSERQPYGYTF
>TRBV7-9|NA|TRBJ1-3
CASSPTAYSGNTIYF
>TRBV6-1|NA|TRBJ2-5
CASSGVGGDKETQYF
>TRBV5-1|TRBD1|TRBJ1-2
CASSPGTGHYGYTF
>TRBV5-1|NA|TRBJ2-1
CASSLAGRAASSYNEQFF
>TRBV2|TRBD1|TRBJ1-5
CASSGLRQGQPQHF
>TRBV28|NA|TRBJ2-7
CAVSGGISYEQYF
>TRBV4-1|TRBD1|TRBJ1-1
CASSRLGQGNTEAFF
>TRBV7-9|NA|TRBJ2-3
CASSLARRWDTQYF
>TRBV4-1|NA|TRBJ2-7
CASSRAIIQGRYEQYF
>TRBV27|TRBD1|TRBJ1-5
CASSPDREEYQPQHF
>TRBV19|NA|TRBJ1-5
CASSIQRISNQPQHF
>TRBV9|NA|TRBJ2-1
CASSVDPVSYNEQFF
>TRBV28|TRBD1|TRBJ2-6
CASSSYRGTGANVLTF
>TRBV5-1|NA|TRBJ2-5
CASSLARGRQTQYF
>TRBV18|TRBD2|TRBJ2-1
CASSQTSGTTSYNEQFF
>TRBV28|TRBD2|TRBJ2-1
CASSWTSGMNEQFF
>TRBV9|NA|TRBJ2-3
CASSVRLSADTQYF
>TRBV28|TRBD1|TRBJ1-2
CASSLTGGNYGYTF